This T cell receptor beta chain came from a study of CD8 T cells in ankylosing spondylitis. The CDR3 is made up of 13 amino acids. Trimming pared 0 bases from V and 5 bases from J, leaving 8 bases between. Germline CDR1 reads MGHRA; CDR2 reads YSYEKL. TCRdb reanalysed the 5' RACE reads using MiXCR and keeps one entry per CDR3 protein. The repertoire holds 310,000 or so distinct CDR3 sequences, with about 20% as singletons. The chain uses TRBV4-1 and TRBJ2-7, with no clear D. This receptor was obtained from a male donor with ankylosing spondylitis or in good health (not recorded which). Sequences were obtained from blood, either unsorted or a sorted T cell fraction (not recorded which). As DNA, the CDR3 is TGCGCCAGCAGCCAAGATACGGGTAACGAGCAGTACGTC. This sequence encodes CASSQDTGNEQYV.